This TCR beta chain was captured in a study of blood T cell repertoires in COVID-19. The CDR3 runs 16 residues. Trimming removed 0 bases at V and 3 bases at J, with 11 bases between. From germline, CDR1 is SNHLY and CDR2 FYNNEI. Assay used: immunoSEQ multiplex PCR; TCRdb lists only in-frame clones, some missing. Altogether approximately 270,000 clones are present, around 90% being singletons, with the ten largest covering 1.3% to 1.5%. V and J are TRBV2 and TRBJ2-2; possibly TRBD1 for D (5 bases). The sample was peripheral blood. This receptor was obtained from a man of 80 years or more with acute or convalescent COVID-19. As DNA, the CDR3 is TGTGCCAGCAGTGAAGCAAGCAGGGTCGACACCGGGGAGCTGTTTTTT. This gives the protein CASSEASRVDTGELFF.